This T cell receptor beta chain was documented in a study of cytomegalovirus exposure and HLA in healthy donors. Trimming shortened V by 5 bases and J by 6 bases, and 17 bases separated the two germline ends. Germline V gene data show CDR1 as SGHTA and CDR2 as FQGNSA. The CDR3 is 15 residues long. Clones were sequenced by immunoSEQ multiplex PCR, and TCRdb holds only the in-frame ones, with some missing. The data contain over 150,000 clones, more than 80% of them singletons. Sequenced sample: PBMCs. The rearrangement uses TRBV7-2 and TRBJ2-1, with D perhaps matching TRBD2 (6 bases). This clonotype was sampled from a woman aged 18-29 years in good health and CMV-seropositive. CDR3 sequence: CASSPAGPGVNEQFF. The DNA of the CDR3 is TGTGCCAGCAGCCCGGCGGGCCCGGGGGTCAATGAGCAGTTCTTC.